The 23 T cell receptor beta chains listed next were all sequenced from one sample in a study of OX40 agonist ivuxolimab in advanced cancers. The table came from immunoSEQ multiplex PCR; TCRdb's copy has only in-frame clones and leaves some out. This repertoire shows 75,000 to 100,000 clones, less than 85% found once; its top ten account for 5.8%. Sample: CD4+ or CD8+ T cells sorted from blood, taken in a trial of the OX40 agonist ivuxolimab. These receptors were obtained from an adult with an advanced solid tumor such as melanoma, head and neck, liver or kidney cancer.

The chain uses TRBV14 and TRBJ2-3; a possible D gene is TRBD2 (6 bases). This CDR3 is 18 amino acids long. The germline V and J ends were trimmed by 2 bases and 4 bases, with 22 bases remaining between them. Germline CDR1 SGHDN, CDR2 FVKESK. This CDR3 reads CASSQRKLSGVGADTQYF. The CDR3 nucleotides are TGTGCCAGCAGCCAACGGAAACTTTCGGGAGTTGGCGCAGATACGCAGTATTTT.

The V gene is TRBV5-8, the J gene TRBJ1-5; D might be TRBD1 (5 bases). The CDR3 is 15 residues long. Germline CDR1 is SGHTS and CDR2 is YDEGEE. Trimming removed 4 bases at V and 8 bases at J, with 19 bases between. The CDR3 is CASSGGLRSREPQHF. The CDR3 nucleotides are TGTGCCAGCAGCGGGGGACTGAGATCCAGGGAGCCCCAGCATTTT.

The chain recombines TRBV2 with TRBJ2-3; the match to TRBD2 covers 7 bases. V shed 5 bases and J 4 bases; nucleotides not matched to a gene: 9. Per germline, CDR1 SNHLY and CDR2 FYNNEI. CDR3 length equals 15 residues. The CDR3 here is CASSSRRLASDTQYF. CDR3 bases: TGTGCCAGCAGTTCTCGGAGACTAGCATCAGATACGCAGTATTTT.

This clone appeared once. The V call is TRBV19, the J call TRBJ1-1, with a weak D call TRBD1 (6 bases). The CDR3 consists of 15 residues. The V gene's germline CDR1 is LNHDA and CDR2 SQIVND (reference sequence). V dropped 2 bases and J dropped 1 base, with 11 bases sitting between them. CDR3 protein: CASSIRGRGNTEAFF. In DNA, the CDR3 is TGTGCCAGTAGTATAAGGGGCAGGGGGAACACTGAAGCTTTCTTT.

The sample holds one count of this clone. The genes are TRBV20-1 and TRBJ2-7; 9 bases are shared with TRBD1. V lost 7 bases, J lost 6 bases, and 4 bases stayed unmatched. Per the germline V gene, CDR1 is DFQATT and CDR2 is SNEGSKA (reference sequence). The CDR3 is made up of 11 amino acids. CDR3 bases: TGCAGTGTACAGGGGGCGCTCGAGCAGTACTTC. It specifies CSVQGALEQYF.

The chain combines TRBV7-8 with TRBJ2-1; D is ambiguous. Trimming removed 3 bases at V and 5 bases at J, with 8 bases between. The CDR3 has 13 residues. Germline assignment: CDR1 SGHVS and CDR2 FQNEAQ. The CDR3 DNA is TGTGCCAGCAGCTTTTTGCGGCACAATGAGCAGTTCTTC. It specifies CASSFLRHNEQFF.

The V and J genes are TRBV12-5 and TRBJ2-3; no clear D gene. CDR1 and CDR2 from the germline V gene are LGHNT and FRNRAP. The CDR3 consists of 14 residues. V was cut by 5 bases and J by 2 bases, with 11 bases left in between. The CDR3 sequence: CASGLPPFTDTQYF. In nucleotides, the CDR3 is TGTGCTAGTGGTCTGCCCCCTTTCACAGATACGCAGTATTTT.

The chain carries TRBV4-1 and TRBJ1-1, with D possibly TRBD1 on 6 matching bases. CDR1 is MGHRA, CDR2 YSYEKL, per germline. This CDR3 region has 16 residues. V lost 4 bases and J 1 base, leaving 16 bases between the germline ends. The CDR3 nucleotides are TGCGCCAGCAGCCGAAGCCCCGACAGGCAGAACACTGAAGCTTTCTTT. Translating it yields CASSRSPDRQNTEAFF.

The chain combines TRBV19 with TRBJ1-5; possible D gene TRBD1, 5 bases. The CDR3 contains 16 residues. V was clipped by 1 base and J by 0 bases, with 10 bases between them. Germline-derived CDR1 and CDR2 are LNHDA and SQIVND (reference sequence). The chain's CDR3 is CASSIAGTDSNQPQHF. For the CDR3, the DNA is TGTGCCAGTAGTATAGCCGGGACCGATAGCAATCAGCCCCAGCATTTT.

This chain links TRBV5-1 with TRBJ2-3; D remains unclear. V lost 0 bases and J lost 2, with 10 bases in between. The germline V gene encodes CDR1 SGHRS and CDR2 YFSETQ. This CDR3 is built from 15 residues. The CDR3 sequence: CASSLAASTTDTQYF. Written as DNA, the CDR3 is TGCGCCAGCAGCTTGGCGGCCAGTACCACAGATACGCAGTATTTT.

CDR3 residues: CAWIIGGAGNNEQFF. DNA of the CDR3: TGTGCCTGGATTATCGGGGGGGCCGGTAACAATGAGCAGTTCTTC. The J gene is TRBJ2-1, the V gene TRBV30; TRBD2 matches at 8 bases. This CDR3 is built from 15 residues. Per germline, CDR1 GTSNPN and CDR2 SVGIG (reference sequence). V lost 4 bases and J lost 5; bases outside the gene matches: 10.

This clone was counted between two and nine times. This rearrangement joins TRBV5-1 to TRBJ2-3; 14 bases agree with TRBD2. The germline V gene has CDR1 SGHRS and CDR2 YFSETQ. This CDR3 is built from 18 residues. The V gene end was trimmed by 1 base and the J gene end by 3 bases; junction bases not matched to a gene: 7. The CDR3 sequence: CASSLSGTSGRRTDTQYF. CDR3 DNA sequence: TGCGCCAGCAGCTTGTCCGGGACTAGCGGGAGAAGAACAGATACGCAGTATTTT.

The V call is TRBV29-1, the J call TRBJ1-1, with 9 bases identical to TRBD1. CDR3 length equals 14 residues. The trim removed 4 bases at V and 5 bases at J, leaving 8 bases unmatched. In germline, CDR1 is SQVTM, CDR2 ANQGSEA. The CDR3 is CSVGGTGRKTEAFF. The CDR3 DNA reads TGCAGCGTTGGGGGGACAGGGAGAAAAACTGAAGCTTTCTTT.

A single count supports this clone. V is TRBV5-6 and J is TRBJ2-5, with a tentative D call TRBD2 (6 bases). Judging by the DNA end, TRBJ2-7 fits better; the J call may be wrong. This CDR3 contains 14 residues. Germline CDR1 and CDR2: SGHDT and YYEEEE. The CDR3 DNA reads as TGTGCCAGCAATCGTCCGGGGGTGCCCTACGAGCAGTACTTC. Protein product: CASNRPGVPYEQYF.

CDR3 in amino acids: CASSESTSGYSYEQYF. The CDR3 bases are TGCGCCAGCAGCGAATCGACTAGCGGTTACTCCTACGAGCAGTACTTC. This rearrangement joins TRBV4-1 to TRBJ2-7, with 9 bases fitting TRBD2. This CDR3 contains 16 residues. J was trimmed by 0 bases and V by 5 bases; bases with no gene match: 8. Germline CDR1 reads MGHRA; CDR2 reads YSYEKL.

This clone was seen once. The chain uses TRBV7-2 and TRBJ2-7; D is ambiguous. The CDR3 sequence is 12 residues long. The V end was cut by 5 bases, the J end by 4 bases, with 9 bases between. The germline V gene encodes CDR1 SGHTA and CDR2 FQGNSA. The CDR3 region has the DNA TGTGCCAGCAGCATTCAGGCGTACGAGCAGTACTTC. Translated: CASSIQAYEQYF.

This clone was detected a few times. Here the CDR3 reads CASSLNEQFF. CDR3 bases: TGTGCCAGCAGTTTAAATGAGCAGTTCTTC. The chain employs TRBV2 and TRBJ2-1; D is unresolved. The CDR3 extends over 10 amino acids. Trimming took 5 bases from V and 7 from J, leaving 3 bases between them. In germline, CDR1 is SNHLY, CDR2 FYNNEI.

The chain links TRBV21-1 to TRBJ1-5; TRBD1 is taken as the D call from the table, unchecked against the DNA. TRBV21-1 is reported as a pseudogene. This CDR3 is 14 amino acids long. The DNA for the CDR3 is TGTGCCAGCAGCAACAGGGGGCGAAGTCAGCCCCAGCATTTT. Translating gives CASSNRGRSQPQHF.

J is TRBJ1-3 and V is TRBV7-2; perhaps TRBD1 as D (5 bases). This CDR3 is built from 13 residues. Germline values: CDR1 SGHTA, CDR2 FQGNSA. The V gene lost 5 bases and the J gene lost 4 bases, with 9 bases spanning the gap. This chain's CDR3 is CASSPGNGNTIYF. For the CDR3, the DNA is TGTGCCAGCAGCCCAGGGAACGGAAACACCATATATTTT.

This chain links TRBV7-9 with TRBJ1-5; no definite D call. CDR3 length: 14 amino acids. Trimming stripped 3 bases from V and 5 bases from J, with 11 bases between. Germline V gene lookup returns CDR1 SEHNR and CDR2 FQNEAQ (reference sequence). The CDR3 nucleotides read TGTGCCAGCAGCTTGGGCTTTCCGGATCAGCCCCAGCATTTT. Its protein product is CASSLGFPDQPQHF.

The chain joins TRBV5-1 to TRBJ2-1; 9 bases are a match to TRBD2. CDR3 length: 15 residues. The V gene's germline CDR1 is SGHRS and CDR2 YFSETQ. With 5 bases clipped from V and 6 bases from J, the junction kept 9 bases outside the gene matches. The CDR3 nucleotides read TGCGCCAGCAGAAGGGATCTAGCGGGGTCCAATGAGCAGTTCTTC. Protein: CASRRDLAGSNEQFF. Supplemented by reference TRBV5-1 and TRBJ2-1, the full variable domain reads KAGVTQTPRYLIKTRGQQVTLSCSPISGHRSVSWYQQTPGQGLQFLFEYFSETQRNKGNFPGRFSGRQFSNSRSEMNVSTLELGDSALYLCASRRDLAGSNEQFFGPGTRLTVL.

The chain is built from TRBV19 and TRBJ2-4; TRBD2 aligns across 7 bases. J lost 6 bases, V lost 3 bases, and 8 bases had no gene match. Germline CDR1 reads LNHDA; CDR2 reads SQIVND (reference sequence). The CDR3 is 15 amino acids. The CDR3 reads CASSIGEGGGNIQYF. DNA for the CDR3: TGTGCCAGTAGTATCGGGGAGGGCGGGGGAAACATTCAGTACTTC.

The J gene is TRBJ2-5, the V gene TRBV12-5; the match to TRBD1 covers 11 bases. The CDR3 covers 18 residues. Germline values: CDR1 LGHNT, CDR2 FRNRAP. The V gene end was trimmed by 0 bases and the J gene end by 4 bases; junction bases not matched to a gene: 10. CDR3 sequence: CASGLVGQGAFLRETQYF. The CDR3 DNA follows: TGTGCTAGTGGTTTGGTAGGACAGGGGGCATTCTTGCGAGAGACCCAGTACTTC.